The entry that follows covers one T cell receptor beta chain sequence. Enrollment of patients from Seattle took place during active infection, with longitudinal follow-up. The sample comes from a study of blood T cell repertoires in COVID-19. Germline assignment: CDR1 ENHRY and CDR2 SYGVKD. V lost 5 bases, J lost 4 bases, and 11 bases stayed unmatched. The CDR3 has 16 amino acids. Original analysis: From reference gene primer amplification, estimates of nucleated cell counts were derived. Profiling relied on immunoSEQ multiplex PCR, and the TCRdb table lists in-frame clones only, not all of them. That table gives V, J and clone size, and the DNA gave D and trimming. The table shows 45,000 to 65,000 clones, with roughly four fifths occurring only once.

The V gene is TRBV10-3, the J gene TRBJ2-1; TRBD2 agrees at 7 bases. Material for sequencing was peripheral blood. The receptor was isolated from a woman of 80 years or more with COVID-19, enrolled during active disease. The CDR3 here is CAISRFEGGPYNEQFF. CDR3 coding DNA: TGTGCCATCAGTCGTTTTGAGGGAGGGCCTTACAATGAGCAGTTCTTC.